These 32 T cell receptor beta chains were all obtained from the same sample, sequenced in a study of blood T cell repertoires in COVID-19. Produced via immunoSEQ multiplex PCR; TCRdb's table is partial and in-frame only. The data hold fewer than 70,000 clones, with approximately 88% observed a single time. The source material was peripheral blood. The receptor set was obtained from a man over 45 with active COVID-19.

The count of this clone is one. The CDR3 region has the DNA TGTGCCAGCAGGGTTAGGGGGTATGAGGGGAATGGCTACACCTTC. This codes for CASRVRGYEGNGYTF. The chain is built from TRBV5-4 and TRBJ1-2; the D gene is possibly TRBD1 (6 bases). The germline V and J ends were trimmed by 5 bases and 6 bases, with 20 bases remaining between them. The germline V gene encodes CDR1 SGHNT and CDR2 YYREEE (reference sequence). The CDR3 sequence is 15 residues long.

The rearrangement joins TRBV29-1 to TRBJ2-3; the match to TRBD2 covers 7 bases. The trim removed 4 bases at V and 1 base at J, leaving 11 bases unmatched. CDR3 length: 16 residues. Germline loops: CDR1 SQVTM, CDR2 ANQGSEA. The CDR3 sequence: CSVALQGAGGTDTQYF. DNA of the CDR3: TGCAGCGTTGCTCTCCAAGGGGCGGGAGGCACAGATACGCAGTATTTT.

The rearrangement links TRBV6-6 to TRBJ1-1; D possibly corresponds to TRBD1 (6 bases). V was pared by 5 bases and J by 5 bases, with 12 bases between. Germline V gives CDR1 MNHNY, CDR2 SVGAGI (reference sequence). The CDR3 runs to 13 residues. The CDR3 here is CASSKQGWTEAFF. The CDR3 DNA is TGTGCCAGCAGTAAACAGGGCTGGACTGAAGCTTTCTTT.

The chain carries TRBV4-2 and TRBJ2-5; 11 bases are a match to TRBD2. In germline, CDR1 is LGHNA, CDR2 YNFKEQ. The CDR3 loop spans 16 amino acids. V shed 1 base, J shed 4 bases, and the junction held 5 bases outside the gene matches. The CDR3 here is CASSQVTSGEGETQYF. The CDR3 DNA is TGTGCCAGCAGCCAAGTGACTAGCGGGGAGGGAGAGACCCAGTACTTC.

The V call is TRBV5-1, the J call TRBJ2-7, with TRBD2 as a possible D gene (6 bases). The CDR3 spans 14 residues. Per the germline V gene, CDR1 is SGHRS and CDR2 is YFSETQ. V lost 0 bases and J 2 bases, leaving 9 bases between the germline ends. CDR3 sequence: CASSLGGVTYEQYF. For the CDR3, the DNA is TGCGCCAGCAGCTTGGGCGGGGTAACCTACGAGCAGTACTTC. Full variable domain (remainder filled in from reference TRBV5-1 and TRBJ2-7): KAGVTQTPRYLIKTRGQQVTLSCSPISGHRSVSWYQQTPGQGLQFLFEYFSETQRNKGNFPGRFSGRQFSNSRSEMNVSTLELGDSALYLCASSLGGVTYEQYFGPGTRLTVT.

This chain links TRBV9 with TRBJ2-1; 11 bases are shared with TRBD2. The CDR3 has 16 residues. CDR1 is SGDLS, CDR2 YYNGEE, per germline. With 3 bases clipped from V and 7 bases from J, the junction kept 9 bases outside the gene matches. The CDR3, as DNA: TGTGCCAGCAGCGCCGGGACTAGCGGCCCTTTGAATGAGCAGTTCTTC. Its translation: CASSAGTSGPLNEQFF.

The chain links TRBV18 to TRBJ2-2, with D perhaps matching TRBD1 (5 bases). V gave up 2 bases and J gave up 2 bases, with 12 bases separating them. Germline V gene data show CDR1 as KGHSH and CDR2 as LQKENI. This CDR3 spans 16 amino acids. The chain's CDR3 is CASSPLGTGNTGELFF. The CDR3 DNA is TGTGCCAGCTCACCATTAGGTACAGGAAACACCGGGGAGCTGTTTTTT.

This sequence joins TRBV12-5 and TRBJ1-1; no definite D call. Trimming pared 5 bases from V and 11 bases from J, leaving 9 bases between. CDR3 length equals 10 residues. Germline V gene lookup returns CDR1 LGHNT and CDR2 FRNRAP. CDR3 sequence reads: CASGQTAAFF. CDR3 DNA: TGTGCTAGTGGTCAAACCGCGGCTTTCTTT.

The chain carries TRBV7-9 and TRBJ1-6; possible D gene TRBD1, 5 bases. CDR1 is SEHNR, CDR2 FQNEAQ, per germline (reference sequence). This CDR3 has 17 residues. The V gene lost 3 bases and the J gene lost 2 bases, with 14 bases spanning the gap. The CDR3, as DNA: TGTGCCAGCAGCTTCGGGGGGAATGGACCCTATAATTCACCCCTCCACTTT. Its translation is CASSFGGNGPYNSPLHF.

The chain has TRBV5-4 and TRBJ1-2; 9 nucleotides line up with TRBD1. V gave up 4 bases and J gave up 8 bases; unmatched junction bases: 3. The CDR3 is 12 amino acids. The V gene's germline CDR1 is SGHNT and CDR2 YYREEE (reference sequence). The CDR3 DNA sequence: TGTGCCAGCAGCGGGGACAGGGTGGGCTACACCTTC. Its protein is CASSGDRVGYTF.

This clone has a single count. The V and J genes are TRBV21-1 and TRBJ2-1; the listed D gene, TRBD2, was not tested against the DNA. TRBV21-1 is a documented pseudogene. The CDR3 spans 14 residues. CDR3 protein: CASSKWEGLSEQFF. CDR3 nucleotide sequence: TGTGCCAGCAGCAAATGGGAGGGCCTCAGTGAGCAGTTCTTC.

A few counts support this clone. This chain connects TRBV27 to TRBJ1-6; 10 bases align to TRBD1. Trimming at V came to 5 bases and at J to 10 bases, leaving 8 bases not matched to a gene. Germline assignment: CDR1 MNHEY and CDR2 SMNVEV (reference sequence). CDR3 size: 15 residues. The CDR3 DNA follows: TGTGCCAGCAGTCTAGGACAGGGGGAAAGGTCACCCCTCCACTTT. Amino acid sequence: CASSLGQGERSPLHF.

CDR3 sequence: CASSAFSTGELFF. CDR3 bases: TGTGCCAGCAGCGCCTTTTCTACCGGGGAGCTGTTTTTT. V is TRBV9 and J is TRBJ2-2; no clear D. V was trimmed by 3 bases and J by 5 bases, leaving 8 bases between them. CDR1 and CDR2 (germline): SGDLS, YYNGEE. The CDR3 length is 13 residues.

The V call is TRBV7-2, the J call TRBJ1-2, with TRBD1 matching 7 bases. J was trimmed by 3 bases and V by 1 base; bases with no gene match: 8. The CDR3 has 16 residues. Germline V gene lookup returns CDR1 SGHTA and CDR2 FQGNSA. CDR3 sequence (DNA): TGTGCCAGCAGCTTAGTGACAGGGAATTTAGACTATGGCTACACCTTC. Translation: CASSLVTGNLDYGYTF.

The J gene is TRBJ1-5, the V gene TRBV7-9; 10 nucleotides match TRBD1. CDR3 length: 15 residues. The germline V gene has CDR1 SEHNR and CDR2 FQNEAQ (reference sequence). The ends lost 5 bases at V and 4 bases at J; junction bases unmatched: 5. CDR3 bases: TGTGCCAGCAGCCGGACAGGGGGAGGGAATCAGCCCCAGCATTTT. Protein sequence: CASSRTGGGNQPQHF.

This rearrangement joins TRBV4-2 to TRBJ2-3; 8 bases line up with TRBD2. The ends lost 5 bases at V and 7 bases at J; junction bases unmatched: 14. Germline V gene data show CDR1 as LGHNA and CDR2 as YNFKEQ. The length of the CDR3 is 16 residues. The CDR3 sequence is CASSYELGGGHHTQYF. The CDR3 DNA reads TGTGCCAGCAGCTACGAGCTTGGCGGGGGGCATCATACGCAGTATTTT.

This clone was seen a single time. The rearrangement uses TRBV5-1 and TRBJ2-2; no clear D gene. From germline, CDR1 is SGHRS and CDR2 YFSETQ. V gave up 3 bases and J gave up 6 bases, with 9 bases separating them. The CDR3 length is 13 residues. CDR3 DNA sequence: TGCGCCAGCAGCTATCGCCCAGCCGGGGAGCTGTTTTTT. This encodes CASSYRPAGELFF.

The CDR3: CASLMGGGATNEQFF. The CDR3 nucleotides read TGCGCCAGCCTTATGGGCGGGGGGGCTACTAATGAGCAGTTCTTC. The chain carries TRBV10-2 and TRBJ2-1, with 9 nucleotides matching TRBD2. V lost 8 bases, J lost 7 bases, and 12 bases stayed unmatched. This CDR3 comprises 15 residues. CDR1 and CDR2 (germline): WSHSY, SAAADI.

The chain employs TRBV19 and TRBJ2-5; 11 bases line up with TRBD2. Germline CDR1 LNHDA, CDR2 SQIVND (reference sequence). V lost 3 bases and J lost 4; bases outside the gene matches: 7. The CDR3 covers 16 residues. CDR3 coding DNA: TGTGCCAGTAGTATGACTAGCGGGGAGTACGGAGAGACCCAGTACTTC. Protein: CASSMTSGEYGETQYF.

This rearrangement joins TRBV2 to TRBJ2-7; a possible D gene is TRBD2 (6 bases). V was pared by 5 bases and J by 4 bases, with 15 bases between. Germline-derived CDR1 and CDR2 are SNHLY and FYNNEI. The CDR3 spans 14 residues. In DNA, the CDR3 is TGTGCCAGCAGTCCCGGGGCGGGGCGGTACGAGCAGTACTTC. This gives the protein CASSPGAGRYEQYF.

The gene calls are TRBV5-1 and TRBJ1-2, with 10 bases aligning to TRBD1. This CDR3 has 15 amino acids. Germline trimming cut 3 bases from V and 8 bases from J; bases unmatched to any gene: 10. Germline lookup yields CDR1 SGHRS and CDR2 YFSETQ. CDR3 in amino acids: CASSSGQGVRKGYTF. The CDR3, as DNA: TGCGCCAGCAGCTCCGGACAGGGGGTGCGAAAAGGCTACACCTTC.

The chain links TRBV29-1 to TRBJ1-2; 10 positions match TRBD1. This CDR3 has 13 amino acids. Unmatched junction bases numbered 7, after V lost 7 bases and J lost 5 bases. Germline CDR1 reads SQVTM; CDR2 reads ANQGSEA. CDR3 DNA: TGCAGCGCCAAGGGACAGGGGCAGTATGGCTACACCTTC. It encodes CSAKGQGQYGYTF.

The chain carries TRBV7-2 and TRBJ2-3; 7 bases match TRBD2. The length of the CDR3 is 15 residues. Germline V gene data show CDR1 as SGHTA and CDR2 as FQGNSA. After removal of 1 base from V and 5 bases from J, the junction contained 6 bases not matched to a gene. The CDR3 protein is CASSLEGGGGDTQYF. The CDR3 DNA reads TGTGCCAGCAGCTTAGAAGGCGGGGGAGGAGATACGCAGTATTTT.

V gene TRBV4-1 combines with J gene TRBJ1-1; TRBD1 agrees at 7 bases. Germline trimming cut 1 base from V and 2 bases from J; bases unmatched to any gene: 7. The CDR3 is 16 amino acids. Germline V gene lookup returns CDR1 MGHRA and CDR2 YSYEKL. CDR3: CASSQGPWDRNTEAFF. CDR3 coding DNA: TGCGCCAGCAGCCAAGGCCCATGGGACAGAAACACTGAAGCTTTCTTT.

This clone showed up just once. The V and J genes are TRBV19 and TRBJ2-1, with 9 bases fitting TRBD1. Germline CDR1 LNHDA, CDR2 SQIVND (reference sequence). CDR3 length: 16 residues. With 5 bases clipped from V and 6 bases from J, the junction kept 11 bases outside the gene matches. The CDR3 sequence is CASSPWGQGSLNEQFF. The DNA of the CDR3 is TGTGCCAGTAGTCCATGGGGACAGGGTTCTCTCAATGAGCAGTTCTTC.

This clone was seen a handful of times. CDR3 nucleotide sequence: TGTGCCAGCAGAGACACAGGGGCTGAGTTGGGGGCTTTCTTT. It encodes CASRDTGAELGAFF. This chain connects TRBV6-6 to TRBJ1-1; 7 nucleotides match TRBD1. The length of the CDR3 is 14 residues. J was trimmed by 11 bases and V by 6 bases; bases with no gene match: 15. The germline gives CDR1 MNHNY, CDR2 SVGAGI (reference sequence).

With regard to this clone: A junction end diverges from the germline sequence, so it may reflect a read error. CDR3 DNA: TGTGCCAGCTCCCCACCGGGACAGGGGAATCAGCCCCAGCATTTT. Its translation: CASSPPGQGNQPQHF. This chain connects TRBV18 to TRBJ1-5, with TRBD1 matching over 10 bases. This CDR3 has 15 amino acids. The germline gives CDR1 KGHSH, CDR2 LQKENI.

The gene calls are TRBV6-1 and TRBJ2-2, with 8 positions matching TRBD2. V lost 4 bases, J lost 1 base, and 11 bases stayed unmatched. CDR3 length: 18 amino acids. The germline CDR1 and CDR2 sequences are MNHNS and SASEGT. The CDR3 is CASSGQLAGKGNTGELFF. The CDR3, as DNA: TGTGCCAGCAGTGGTCAGCTAGCGGGTAAAGGGAACACCGGGGAGCTGTTTTTT.

The gene calls are TRBV7-6 and TRBJ2-3; weak D call: TRBD2 (6 bases). The CDR3 sequence is 15 residues long. Germline CDR1 is SGHVS and CDR2 is FNYEAQ. Trimming removed 1 base at V and 2 bases at J, with 10 bases between. The CDR3 DNA follows: TGTGCCAGCAGCTTAGAGCGGGTCTTCACAGATACGCAGTATTTT. Amino acids: CASSLERVFTDTQYF.

DNA of the CDR3: TGTGCCAGCAGTGTACCAGGGGGCGCGATGAATCAGCCCCAGCATTTT. This translates into CASSVPGGAMNQPQHF. The V gene is TRBV2, the J gene TRBJ1-5, with TRBD1 matching 8 bases. The CDR3 is 16 residues long. Germline V gene data show CDR1 as SNHLY and CDR2 as FYNNEI. V shed 4 bases, J shed 4 bases, and the junction held 9 bases outside the gene matches.

A note on this clone: This specimen includes other DNA sequences encoding the same CDR3. The rearrangement links TRBV24-1 to TRBJ2-2; TRBD2 is a possible D gene (5 bases). Germline V gene lookup returns CDR1 KGHDR and CDR2 SFDVKD. Trimming shortened V by 5 bases and J by 4 bases, and 7 bases separated the two germline ends. This CDR3 spans 13 amino acids. The CDR3 reads CATSGGFTGELFF. Here the CDR3 DNA reads TGTGCCACCAGTGGAGGGTTCACCGGGGAGCTGTTTTTT.

The V call is TRBV29-1, the J call TRBJ2-1; TRBD2 matches 11 bases. V lost 7 bases and J lost 3; bases outside the gene matches: 11. The CDR3 is 16 residues long. CDR1 is SQVTM, CDR2 ANQGSEA, per germline. The CDR3 region is CSAASGGPTLYNEQFF. The CDR3 nucleotides are TGCAGCGCTGCTAGCGGGGGGCCCACCCTCTACAATGAGCAGTTCTTC.